This T cell receptor (beta chain) appears in the sequencing data of a study of blood T cell repertoires in COVID-19. Profiled with immunoSEQ multiplex PCR; TCRdb holds only in-frame clones, not every one. The sample lists approximately 60,000 clones, roughly 80% occurring once. This clone was found once. Material for sequencing was peripheral blood. This TCR came from a man in his fifties or sixties with acute or convalescent COVID-19.

The chain's CDR3 is CASSLDGVGNTEAFF. The CDR3, as DNA: TGCGCCAGCAGCTTGGACGGGGTAGGGAACACTGAAGCTTTCTTT. The J gene is TRBJ1-1, the V gene TRBV5-1; D is unclear. This CDR3 region has 15 residues. From germline, CDR1 is SGHRS and CDR2 YFSETQ. Trimming left V 0 bases short and J 1 base short, with 10 bases between.